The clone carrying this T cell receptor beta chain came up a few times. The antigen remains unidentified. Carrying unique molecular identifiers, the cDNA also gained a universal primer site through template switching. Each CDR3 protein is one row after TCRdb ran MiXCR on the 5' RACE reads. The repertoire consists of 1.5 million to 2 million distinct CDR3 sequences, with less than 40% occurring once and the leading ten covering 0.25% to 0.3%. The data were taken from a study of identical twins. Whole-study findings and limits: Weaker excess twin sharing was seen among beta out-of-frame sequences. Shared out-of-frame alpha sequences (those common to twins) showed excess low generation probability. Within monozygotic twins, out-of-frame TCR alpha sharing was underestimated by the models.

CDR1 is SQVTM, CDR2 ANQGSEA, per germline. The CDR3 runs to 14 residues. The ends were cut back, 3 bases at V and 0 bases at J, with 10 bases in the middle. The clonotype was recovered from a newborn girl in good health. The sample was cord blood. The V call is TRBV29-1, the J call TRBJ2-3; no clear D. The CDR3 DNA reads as TGCAGCGTTGAGCCGCCGGGTAGCACAGATACGCAGTATTTT. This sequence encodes CSVEPPGSTDTQYF.